One and the same sample provided the 7 T cell receptor beta chains below, sequenced in a study of blood T cell repertoires in COVID-19. Sequencing was performed with immunoSEQ multiplex PCR; in TCRdb, only in-frame clones are kept and a portion is missing. The sample contains more than 100,000 clones, 81% of which appear only once. Specimen: peripheral blood. The receptors were sampled from an older woman with active or convalescent COVID-19.

The chain links TRBV6-5 to TRBJ1-3, with 7 bases fitting TRBD1. Trimming cost V 8 bases and J 4 bases; bases outside gene matches: 5. Germline CDR1 is MNHEY and CDR2 is SVGAGI. This CDR3 is built from 13 residues. As DNA, the CDR3 is TGTGCCAGCGCGAGGGGGCCAGGAAACACCATATATTTT. This gives the protein CASARGPGNTIYF.

The rearrangement joins TRBV6-4 to TRBJ2-1; 7 bases are shared with TRBD2. V gave up 10 bases and J gave up 5 bases; unmatched junction bases: 8. The CDR3 is made up of 13 amino acids. Germline values: CDR1 MRHNA, CDR2 SNTAGT. The CDR3 DNA reads TGTGCCACCCGCCGGGACTACAACAATGAGCAGTTCTTC. Its protein is CATRRDYNNEQFF.

CDR3 sequence reads: CASRLTGLDTEAFF. In DNA, the CDR3 is TGTGCCAGCAGACTGACAGGGTTGGACACTGAAGCTTTCTTT. The chain employs TRBV6-5 and TRBJ1-1; 7 bases fit TRBD1. Germline CDR1 and CDR2: MNHEY and SVGAGI. The CDR3 spans 14 residues. V shed 6 bases, J shed 3 bases, and the junction held 7 bases outside the gene matches.

This chain uses TRBV4-1 with TRBJ2-5, with a tentative D call TRBD1 (5 bases). Trimming left V 1 base short and J 5 bases short, with 20 bases between. The CDR3 spans 17 residues. In germline, CDR1 is MGHRA, CDR2 YSYEKL. The DNA of the CDR3 is TGCGCCAGCAGCCAAGCTACAAGATATCGAGCAGGGGAGACCCAGTACTTC. Translation: CASSQATRYRAGETQYF.

The chain combines TRBV2 with TRBJ1-2, with unresolved D. V shed 7 bases and J shed 2 bases, with 8 bases lying between them. Germline lookup yields CDR1 SNHLY and CDR2 FYNNEI. The CDR3 runs to 12 residues. The CDR3 region has the DNA TGTGCCAGCACCGGGTCGAACTATGGCTACACCTTC. Its translation: CASTGSNYGYTF.

Concerning this clone: Other nucleotide sequences from this sample produce the same CDR3. The chain links TRBV12-3 or TRBV12-4 to TRBJ1-1, with D maybe TRBD1 (6 bases). The CDR3 has 13 amino acids. V lost 6 bases and J 0 bases, leaving 8 bases between the germline ends. Here the CDR3 DNA reads TGTGCCAGCAGCCGACAGGTGAACACTGAAGCTTTCTTT. Translating it yields CASSRQVNTEAFF.

V and J are TRBV6-5 and TRBJ2-3; TRBD2 might be the D (5 bases). CDR1 is MNHEY and CDR2 is SVGAGI in the germline V gene. V was shortened by 7 bases and J by 6 bases, with 14 bases between the two germline ends. The CDR3 totals 13 residues. CDR3 loop: CASTGNRRDTQYF. CDR3 coding DNA: TGTGCCAGCACAGGAAACCGGAGGGATACGCAGTATTTT.